This T cell receptor beta chain originates from a study of blood T cell repertoires in COVID-19. Study details: T cells, B-cell-depleted T cells, or PBMCs supplied cDNA or gDNA.

Generated by immunoSEQ multiplex PCR, the TCRdb table keeps only in-frame clones and is missing some. The profile shows 450,000 to 500,000 clones, 75% to 90% of them singletons. The junction had 10 bases not matched to a gene; V was cut back by 3 bases and J by 6 bases. CDR1 is SGHDT and CDR2 is YYEEEE in the germline V gene. CDR3 length: 15 residues. This chain connects TRBV5-6 to TRBJ2-7, with 9 bases aligning to TRBD1. The sequenced sample was PBMCs or T cells enriched from blood (not recorded which). This receptor was identified in a woman aged 18-30 years who had recovered from COVID-19. The CDR3 region has the DNA TGTGCCAGCAGCTACGGGGCGGGACAGGGAGGCGAGCAGTACTTC. Protein product: CASSYGAGQGGEQYF.